This TCR beta chain is from a study of brain T cells in children with intractable seizures. Study-wide results and limits: Only CDR3 sequence similarity suggested viral specificity, without known HCMV serostatus.

With respect to this clone: The antigen remains unidentified.

TCRdb's copy holds only in-frame clones and misses some; the assay was immunoSEQ multiplex PCR. The data contain about 20,000 clones, under 95% of them seen just once; the ten biggest clones take up 5% to 7%. The sequenced cases were selected for having the highest brain T cell transcript signatures. At least one anti-epileptic drug was given before surgery. Per the germline V gene, CDR1 is PRHDT and CDR2 is FYEKMQ (reference sequence). This CDR3 comprises 15 residues. J lost 7 bases, V lost 2 bases, and 5 bases had no gene match. Here the sequenced sample was peripheral blood, taken at surgery. This chain connects TRBV13 to TRBJ2-1; 10 bases align to TRBD1. This receptor was obtained from a boy younger than 18 with focal cortical dysplasia and intractable seizures. DNA of the CDR3: TGTGCCAGCAGCTTACCGGGACAGGGGAGGAATGAGCAGTTCTTC. Translated, it gives CASSLPGQGRNEQFF.